This TCR beta chain stems from a study of blood T cells in healthy people across ages. Turning to this clonotype: The target antigen is unknown.

Study observations and caveats: Because donor CMV status was unknown, expanded clonotype changes were possibly confounded. Compared with aged donors, long-lived donors showed fewer expanded clones, suggesting selection.

V was cut by 1 base and J by 7 bases, with 17 bases left in between. The CDR3 sequence is 15 residues long. The V gene's germline CDR1 is DFQATT and CDR2 SNEGSKA (reference sequence). Primers used in a second PCR of roughly 7 to 12 cycles were a sample-barcoded 5' primer and a J-beta primer mix. Tags on each cDNA molecule came from a template-switch adaptor with 12 random nucleotides. MiXCR was run by TCRdb on the 5' RACE reads, yielding one entry per CDR3 protein. The sample holds nearly 800,000 distinct CDR3 sequences, roughly 56% seen once. The sequenced sample was blood. The chain combines TRBV20-1 with TRBJ2-1; D perhaps matches TRBD2 (6 bases). This TCR was recovered from a man in his forties in good health. The CDR3 coding sequence is TGCAGTGCTAGAGGACTCCGACTAGTTGGAAATGAGCAGTTCTTC. Translated, it gives CSARGLRLVGNEQFF.